This T cell receptor beta chain appears in the sequencing data of a study of T cell responses to AZD1222 COVID-19 vaccine. Regarding the study as a whole: Seropositive AZD1222 recipients at baseline numbered only five or six.

The germline V and J ends were trimmed by 1 base and 4 bases, with 19 bases remaining between them. CDR3 size: 18 residues. Germline V gene data show CDR1 as MNHEY and CDR2 as SMNVEV (reference sequence). On this clone: The target antigen is unknown.

Assay used: immunoSEQ multiplex PCR; TCRdb lists only in-frame clones, some missing. The repertoire holds some 78,000 clones, with approximately 83% as singletons. This chain joins TRBV27 and TRBJ2-2; no definite D call. The material was peripheral blood, obtained 28 days after the second AZD1222 dose. The TCR originated in an adult who received the AZD1222 COVID-19 vaccine. CDR3 sequence reads: CASSLFSGYEGSTGELFF. The CDR3 bases are TGTGCCAGCAGTTTATTTTCAGGCTACGAAGGATCCACCGGGGAGCTGTTTTTT.